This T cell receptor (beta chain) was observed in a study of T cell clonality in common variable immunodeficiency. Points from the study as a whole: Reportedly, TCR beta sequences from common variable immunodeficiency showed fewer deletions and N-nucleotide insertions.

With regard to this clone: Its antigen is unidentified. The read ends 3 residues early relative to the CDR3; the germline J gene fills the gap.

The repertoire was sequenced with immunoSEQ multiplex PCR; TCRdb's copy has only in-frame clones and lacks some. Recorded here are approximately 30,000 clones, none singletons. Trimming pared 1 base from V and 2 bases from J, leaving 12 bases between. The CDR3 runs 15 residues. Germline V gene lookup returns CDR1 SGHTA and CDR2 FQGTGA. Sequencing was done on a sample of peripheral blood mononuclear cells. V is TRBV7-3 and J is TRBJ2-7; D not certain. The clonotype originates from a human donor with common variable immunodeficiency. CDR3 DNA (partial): TGTGCCAGCAGCTTAAGAGCAGGCTCTACCTACGAG. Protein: CASSLRAGSTYE. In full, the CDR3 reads CASSLRAGSTYEQYF.